Listed here is a single T cell receptor beta chain. Its target is unknown. This specimen comes from a study of T cells in Graves' hyperthyroidism and ophthalmopathy. Study summary: Peripheral blood was secured at the point of initial diagnosis, before any treatment. Whole-study results and caveats: Among thyroid clonotypes expanded above 0.001, most also appeared in blood. Ophthalmopathy was separated from stable hyperthyroidism by a 13 V-J model.

Regions amplified from RNA transcripts were the TCR beta CDR3 regions. HTBI primers drove first-round RT-PCR of the TCR CDR3. TCRdb recomputed calls from the multiplex PCR reads with MiXCR, one row per CDR3 protein. The repertoire holds about 350,000 distinct CDR3 sequences, with roughly 18% as singletons. PBMCs were collected from a roughly 9.7 ml volume of fresh peripheral blood. The CDR3 is 12 amino acids. CDR1 and CDR2 (germline): SQVTM, ANQGSEA. The chain carries TRBV29-1 and TRBJ1-1; TRBD1 is a possible D gene (5 bases). The assigned J gene may be wrong: the sequence end matches TRBJ1-6 better. The receptor was isolated from a woman in her thirties or forties with Graves' ophthalmopathy. Sequenced: blood. CDR3: CSVRDGNSPLHF. In nucleotides, the CDR3 is TGCAGCGTTCGGGACGGAAATTCACCCCTCCACTTT.